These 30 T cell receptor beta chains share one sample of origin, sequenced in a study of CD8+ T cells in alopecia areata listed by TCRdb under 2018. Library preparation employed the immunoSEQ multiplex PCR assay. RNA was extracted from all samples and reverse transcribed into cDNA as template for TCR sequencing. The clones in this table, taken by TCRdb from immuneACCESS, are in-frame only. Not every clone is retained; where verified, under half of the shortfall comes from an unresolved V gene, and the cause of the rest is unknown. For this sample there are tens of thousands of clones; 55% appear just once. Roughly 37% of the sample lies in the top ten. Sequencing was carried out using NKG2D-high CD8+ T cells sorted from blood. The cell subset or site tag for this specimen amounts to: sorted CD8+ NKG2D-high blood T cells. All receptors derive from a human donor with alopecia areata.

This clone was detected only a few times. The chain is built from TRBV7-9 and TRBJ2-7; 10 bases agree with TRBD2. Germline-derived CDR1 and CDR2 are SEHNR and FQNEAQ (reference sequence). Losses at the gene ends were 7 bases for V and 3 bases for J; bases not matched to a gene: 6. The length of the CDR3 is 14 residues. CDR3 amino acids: CASKLAGTSYEQYF. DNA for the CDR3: TGTGCCAGCAAACTAGCGGGGACCAGCTACGAGCAGTACTTC.

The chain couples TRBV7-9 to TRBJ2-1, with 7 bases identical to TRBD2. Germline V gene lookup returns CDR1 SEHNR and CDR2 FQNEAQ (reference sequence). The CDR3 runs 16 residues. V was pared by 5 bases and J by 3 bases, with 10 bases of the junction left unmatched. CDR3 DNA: TGTGCCAGCAGCCCCCCCGGGGCGGGAGACTACAATGAGCAGTTCTTC. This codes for CASSPPGAGDYNEQFF.

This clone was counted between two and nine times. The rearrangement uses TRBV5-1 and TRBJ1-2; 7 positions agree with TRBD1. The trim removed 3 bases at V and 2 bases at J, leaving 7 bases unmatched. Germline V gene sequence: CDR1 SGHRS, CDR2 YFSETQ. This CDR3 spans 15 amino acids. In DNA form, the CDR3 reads TGCGCCAGCAGCTCCACAGGGGAATGGAACTATGGCTACACCTTC. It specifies CASSSTGEWNYGYTF.

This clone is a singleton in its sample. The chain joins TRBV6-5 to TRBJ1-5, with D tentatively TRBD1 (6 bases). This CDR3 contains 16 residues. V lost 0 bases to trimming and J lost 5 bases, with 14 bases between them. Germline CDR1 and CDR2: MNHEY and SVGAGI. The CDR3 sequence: CASSYSSGGGDQPQHF. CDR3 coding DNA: TGTGCCAGCAGTTACTCGTCAGGAGGGGGAGATCAGCCCCAGCATTTT.

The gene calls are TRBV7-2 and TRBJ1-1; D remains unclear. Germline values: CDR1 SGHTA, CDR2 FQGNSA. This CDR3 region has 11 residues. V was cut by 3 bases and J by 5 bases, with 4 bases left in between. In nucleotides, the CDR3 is TGTGCCAGCAGCTTCACGACTGAAGCTTTCTTT. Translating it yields CASSFTTEAFF.

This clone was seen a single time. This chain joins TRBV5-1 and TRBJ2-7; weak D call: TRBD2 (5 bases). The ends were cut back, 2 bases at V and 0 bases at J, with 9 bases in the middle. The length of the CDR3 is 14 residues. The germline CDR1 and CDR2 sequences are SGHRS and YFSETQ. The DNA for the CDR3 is TGCGCCAGCAGCTTATCCGGGATCTCCTACGAGCAGTACTTC. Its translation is CASSLSGISYEQYF.

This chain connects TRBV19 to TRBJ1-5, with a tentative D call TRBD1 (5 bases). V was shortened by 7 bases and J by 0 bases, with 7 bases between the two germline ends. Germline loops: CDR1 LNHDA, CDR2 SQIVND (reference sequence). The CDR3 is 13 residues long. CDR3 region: CASTGTSNQPQHF. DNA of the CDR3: TGTGCCAGTACCGGGACTAGCAATCAGCCCCAGCATTTT.

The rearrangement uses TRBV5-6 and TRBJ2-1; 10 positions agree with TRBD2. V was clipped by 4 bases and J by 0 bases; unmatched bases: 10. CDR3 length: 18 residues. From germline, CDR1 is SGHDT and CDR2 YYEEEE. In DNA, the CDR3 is TGTGCCAGCAGCGGGCGGCTAGCGGGGGTTCCCTCCTACAATGAGCAGTTCTTC. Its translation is CASSGRLAGVPSYNEQFF.

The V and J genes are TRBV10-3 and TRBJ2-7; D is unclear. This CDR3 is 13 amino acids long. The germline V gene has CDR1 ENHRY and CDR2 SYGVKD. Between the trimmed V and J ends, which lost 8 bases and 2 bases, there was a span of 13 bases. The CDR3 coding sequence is TGTGCCATCCAATCGCTTGGAGCCTACGAGCAGTACTTC. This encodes CAIQSLGAYEQYF.

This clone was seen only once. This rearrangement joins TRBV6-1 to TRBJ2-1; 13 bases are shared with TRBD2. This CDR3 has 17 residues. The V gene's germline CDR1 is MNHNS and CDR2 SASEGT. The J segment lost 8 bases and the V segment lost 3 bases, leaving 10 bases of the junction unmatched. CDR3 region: CASSDFTSGGGVHEQFF. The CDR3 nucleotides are TGTGCCAGCAGTGATTTCACTAGCGGGGGGGGTGTCCATGAGCAGTTCTTC.

CDR3: CASSVVGGPQETQYF. The CDR3 DNA is TGTGCCAGCAGCGTAGTTGGGGGGCCCCAAGAGACCCAGTACTTC. The J gene is TRBJ2-5, the V gene TRBV9; either TRBD1 or TRBD2 may fit D (6 bases each). The CDR3 consists of 15 residues. V lost 0 bases and J lost 1, with 10 bases in between. From germline, CDR1 is SGDLS and CDR2 YYNGEE.

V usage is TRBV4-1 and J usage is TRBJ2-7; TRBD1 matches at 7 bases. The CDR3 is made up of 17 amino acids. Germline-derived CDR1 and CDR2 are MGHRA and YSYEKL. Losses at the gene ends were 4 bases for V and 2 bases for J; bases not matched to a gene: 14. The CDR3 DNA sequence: TGCGCCAGCAGCCCCCCGCTTAGGGGACAGACACCCTACGAGCAGTACTTC. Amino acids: CASSPPLRGQTPYEQYF.

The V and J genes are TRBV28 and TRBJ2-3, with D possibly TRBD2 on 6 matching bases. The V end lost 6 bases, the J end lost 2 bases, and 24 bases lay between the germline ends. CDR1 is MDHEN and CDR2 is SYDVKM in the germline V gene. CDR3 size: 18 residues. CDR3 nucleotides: TGTGCCAGCAGAAGAACGGGGCAAAGCGGGTTTCACACAGATACGCAGTATTTT. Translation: CASRRTGQSGFHTDTQYF.

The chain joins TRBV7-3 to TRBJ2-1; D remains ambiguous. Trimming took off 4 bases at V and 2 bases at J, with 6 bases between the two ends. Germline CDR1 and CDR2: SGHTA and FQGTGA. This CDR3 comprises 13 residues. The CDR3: CASSSGTYNEQFF. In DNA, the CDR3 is TGTGCCAGCAGCTCCGGAACCTACAATGAGCAGTTCTTC.

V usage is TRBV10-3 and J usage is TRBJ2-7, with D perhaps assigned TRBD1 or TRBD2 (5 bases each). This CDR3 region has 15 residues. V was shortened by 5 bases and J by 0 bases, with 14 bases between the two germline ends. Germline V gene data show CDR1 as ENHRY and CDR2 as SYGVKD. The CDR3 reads CAISSTGRYSYEQYF. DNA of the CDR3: TGTGCCATCAGTTCGACGGGGCGATACTCCTACGAGCAGTACTTC.

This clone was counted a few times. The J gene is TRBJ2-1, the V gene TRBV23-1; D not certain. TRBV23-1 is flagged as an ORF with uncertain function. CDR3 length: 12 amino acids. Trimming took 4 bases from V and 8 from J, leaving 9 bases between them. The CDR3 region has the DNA TGCGCCAGCAGTCGAATATTCCATGAGCAGTTCTTC. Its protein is CASSRIFHEQFF.

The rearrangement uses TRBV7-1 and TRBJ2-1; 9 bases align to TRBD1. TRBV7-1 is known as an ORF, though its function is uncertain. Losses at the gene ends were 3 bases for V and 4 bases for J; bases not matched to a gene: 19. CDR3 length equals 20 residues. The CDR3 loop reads CASSSPPFSVLGTGYNEQFF. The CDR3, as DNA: TGTGCCAGCAGCTCCCCTCCGTTCAGTGTCTTGGGGACAGGGTACAATGAGCAGTTCTTC.

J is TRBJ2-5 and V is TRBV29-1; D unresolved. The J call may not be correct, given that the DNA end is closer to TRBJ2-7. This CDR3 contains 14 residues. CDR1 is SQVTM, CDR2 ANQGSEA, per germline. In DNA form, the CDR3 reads TGCAGCGTTGAAGTTCCCGGGCAGACATACGAGCAGTACTTC. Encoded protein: CSVEVPGQTYEQYF.

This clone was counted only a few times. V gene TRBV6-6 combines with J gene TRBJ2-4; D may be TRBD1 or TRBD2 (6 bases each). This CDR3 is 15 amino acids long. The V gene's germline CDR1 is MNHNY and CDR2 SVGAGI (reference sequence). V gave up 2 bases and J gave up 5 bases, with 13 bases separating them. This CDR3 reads CASSYEGGYQNIQYF. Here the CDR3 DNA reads TGTGCCAGCAGTTACGAGGGGGGATACCAAAACATTCAGTACTTC.

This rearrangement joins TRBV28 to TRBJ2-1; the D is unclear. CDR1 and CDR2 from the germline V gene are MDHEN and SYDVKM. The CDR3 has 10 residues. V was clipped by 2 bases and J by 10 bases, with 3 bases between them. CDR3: CASSLKEQFF. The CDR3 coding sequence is TGTGCCAGCAGTTTAAAAGAGCAGTTCTTC.

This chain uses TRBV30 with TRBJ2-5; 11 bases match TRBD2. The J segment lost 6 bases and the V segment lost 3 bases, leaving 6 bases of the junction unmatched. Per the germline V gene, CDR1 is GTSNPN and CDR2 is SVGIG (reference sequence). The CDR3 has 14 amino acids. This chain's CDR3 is CAWSRLAGSQTQYF. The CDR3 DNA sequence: TGTGCCTGGAGCAGACTAGCGGGATCCCAGACCCAGTACTTC.

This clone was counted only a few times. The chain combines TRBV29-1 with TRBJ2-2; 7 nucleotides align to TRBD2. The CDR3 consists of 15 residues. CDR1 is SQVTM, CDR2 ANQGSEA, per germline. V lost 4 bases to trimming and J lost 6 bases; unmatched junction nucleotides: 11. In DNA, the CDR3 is TGCAGCGTTGTGGGGTGGGCTAGCGGCTCCGGGGAGCTGTTTTTT. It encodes CSVVGWASGSGELFF.

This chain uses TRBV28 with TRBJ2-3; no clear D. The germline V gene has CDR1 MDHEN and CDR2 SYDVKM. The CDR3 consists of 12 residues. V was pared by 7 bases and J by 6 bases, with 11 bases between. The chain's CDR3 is CASTPGWDTQYF. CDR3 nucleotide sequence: TGTGCCAGCACACCCGGCTGGGATACGCAGTATTTT.

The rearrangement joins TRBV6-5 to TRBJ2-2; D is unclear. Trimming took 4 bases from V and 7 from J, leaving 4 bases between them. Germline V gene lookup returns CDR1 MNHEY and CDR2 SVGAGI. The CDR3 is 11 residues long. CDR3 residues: CASSSDGELFF. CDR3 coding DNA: TGTGCCAGCAGTTCGGACGGGGAGCTGTTTTTT.

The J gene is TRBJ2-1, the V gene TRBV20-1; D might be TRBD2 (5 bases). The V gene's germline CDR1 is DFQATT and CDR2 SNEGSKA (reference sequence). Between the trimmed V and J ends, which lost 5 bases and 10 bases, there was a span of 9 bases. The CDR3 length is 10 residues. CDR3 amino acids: CSASGLEQFF. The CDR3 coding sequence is TGCAGTGCTTCCGGACTGGAGCAGTTCTTC.

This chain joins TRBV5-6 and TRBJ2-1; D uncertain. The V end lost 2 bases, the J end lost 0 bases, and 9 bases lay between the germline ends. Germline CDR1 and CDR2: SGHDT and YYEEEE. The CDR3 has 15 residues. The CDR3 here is CASSLTVSSYNEQFF. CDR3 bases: TGTGCCAGCAGCTTAACCGTCAGCTCCTACAATGAGCAGTTCTTC.

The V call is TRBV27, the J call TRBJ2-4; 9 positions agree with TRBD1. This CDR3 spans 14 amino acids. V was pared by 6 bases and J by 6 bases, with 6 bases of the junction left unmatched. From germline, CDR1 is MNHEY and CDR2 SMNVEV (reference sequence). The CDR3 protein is CASREQGAGNIQYF. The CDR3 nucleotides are TGTGCCAGCAGGGAACAGGGGGCGGGAAACATTCAGTACTTC.

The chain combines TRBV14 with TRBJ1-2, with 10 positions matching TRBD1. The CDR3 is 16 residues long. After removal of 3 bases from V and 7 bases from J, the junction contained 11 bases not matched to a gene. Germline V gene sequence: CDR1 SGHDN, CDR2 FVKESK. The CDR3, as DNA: TGTGCCAGCAGCCAGGACCGGGACAGGGGATTTTTTGGCTACACCTTC. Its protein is CASSQDRDRGFFGYTF.

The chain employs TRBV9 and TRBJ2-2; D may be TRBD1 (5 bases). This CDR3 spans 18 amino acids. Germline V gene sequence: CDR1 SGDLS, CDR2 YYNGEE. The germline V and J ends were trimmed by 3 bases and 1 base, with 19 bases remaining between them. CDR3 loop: CASSDNPGPNGNTGELFF. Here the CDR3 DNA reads TGTGCCAGCAGCGATAACCCAGGGCCGAACGGGAACACCGGGGAGCTGTTTTTT.

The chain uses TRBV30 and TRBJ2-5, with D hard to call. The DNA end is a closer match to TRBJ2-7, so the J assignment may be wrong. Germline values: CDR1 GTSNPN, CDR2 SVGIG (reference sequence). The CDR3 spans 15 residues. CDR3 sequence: CAWSVLTKPHYEQYF. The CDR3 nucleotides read TGTGCCTGGAGTGTCCTGACGAAGCCCCACTACGAGCAGTACTTC.